The 2 T cell receptor beta chains below were found in one sample sequenced in a study of cytomegalovirus exposure and HLA in healthy donors. The PCR used 60 Vbeta and 13 Jbeta primers. The protocol was immunoSEQ multiplex PCR, while the TCRdb copy is restricted to in-frame clones and leaves out a portion. The sample has over 150,000 clones, around 74% seen once. The sequenced sample consisted of PBMCs. The receptors here all came from a male donor in good health and CMV-seronegative.

This chain joins TRBV19 and TRBJ1-1; D call uncertain. Per germline, CDR1 LNHDA and CDR2 SQIVND (reference sequence). V lost 1 base, J lost 0 bases, and 12 bases lay in between. This CDR3 region has 16 residues. The CDR3 spells CASSIAPQLLNTEAFF. DNA of the CDR3: TGTGCCAGTAGTATAGCCCCACAGCTATTGAACACTGAAGCTTTCTTT.

This clone was counted between two and nine times. This chain connects TRBV7-7 to TRBJ2-5; 8 bases match TRBD1. The V segment lost 5 bases and the J segment 5 bases; nucleotides outside the gene matches: 4. From germline, CDR1 is SSHAT and CDR2 FNYEAQ (reference sequence). The length of the CDR3 is 13 residues. The CDR3 reads CASSQQGGETQYF. The DNA of the CDR3 is TGTGCCAGCAGCCAACAGGGGGGCGAGACCCAGTACTTC.